This T cell receptor (beta chain) was obtained from a study of cytomegalovirus exposure and HLA in healthy donors. V trimming: 4 bases; J trimming: 2 bases; junction bases outside the gene matches: 6. Germline assignment: CDR1 SGHRS and CDR2 YFSETQ. The CDR3 covers 14 residues. The protocol was immunoSEQ multiplex PCR, while the TCRdb copy is restricted to in-frame clones and leaves out a portion. The table includes fewer than 350,000 clones, 88% detected once. This clone was recorded a few times. As yet, its antigen is unknown. Whole-study findings and limits: Rare sequences made up most TCRs, while some public TCRs were found in many donors. Reports indicated that the classifier achieved high specificity and sensitivity in diagnosing cytomegalovirus status. The tendency of first-cohort TCR clusters to co-occur in the roughly 120 validation repertoires was the finding of a later analysis. Cytomegalovirus-associated TCR beta chains were listed, numbering 150 to 200.

Sequenced material: PBMCs. J is TRBJ2-7 and V is TRBV5-1; 7 bases map to TRBD1. This TCR was recovered from a woman aged 18 to 35 in good health and CMV-seronegative. CDR3 sequence (DNA): TGCGCCAGCAGCCAGAGGACAGGAACCTACGAGCAGTACTTC. Protein product: CASSQRTGTYEQYF.